These 26 T cell receptor beta chains were sequenced from one sample in a study of T cell repertoires in cytomegalovirus infection. TCRdb re-analysed the reads in MiXCR, keeping a single row per CDR3 protein. Here the sample spans fewer than 250,000 distinct CDR3 sequences, 9% to 15% being singletons. Source material: PBMCs. The receptors originated from a human donor in good health (CMV status not recorded). Some clones in this sample may be carry-over from other donors' samples.

This clonotype was found many times. The chain employs TRBV7-2 and TRBJ2-1; a weak D match, TRBD2 (7 bases). Germline CDR1 reads SGHTA; CDR2 reads FQGNSA. The CDR3 totals 16 residues. V lost 0 bases and J 2 bases, leaving 11 bases between the germline ends. The CDR3 loop is CASSLAGGLAYNEQFF. The CDR3 nucleotides are TGTGCCAGCAGCTTAGCGGGGGGGCTGGCCTACAATGAGCAGTTCTTC.

There are a few counts of this clonotype. The chain links TRBV11-2 to TRBJ1-1; D uncertain. CDR3 length equals 15 residues. V shed 1 base and J shed 1 base, with 10 bases lying between them. Germline CDR1 reads SGHAT; CDR2 reads FQNNGV. CDR3 nucleotides: TGTGCCAGCAGCTTAGCGGCAAGTCCGAACACTGAAGCTTTCTTT. The encoded protein is CASSLAASPNTEAFF.

V and J are TRBV4-1 and TRBJ1-2; the D gene is possibly TRBD1 (6 bases). Germline loops: CDR1 MGHRA, CDR2 YSYEKL. V gave up 0 bases and J gave up 4 bases, with 15 bases separating them. The CDR3 extends over 16 amino acids. The chain's CDR3 is CASSQDSGGRPYGYTF. CDR3 bases: TGCGCCAGCAGCCAAGATAGCGGGGGGCGACCCTATGGCTACACCTTC.

J is TRBJ1-4 and V is TRBV27, with a tentative D call TRBD1 (6 bases). This CDR3 has 15 residues. From germline, CDR1 is MNHEY and CDR2 SMNVEV (reference sequence). V was cut by 2 bases and J by 8 bases, with 15 bases left in between. The CDR3 sequence: CASSLTPRRGEKLFF. CDR3 nucleotide sequence: TGTGCCAGCAGTTTAACCCCCAGGAGGGGGGAAAAACTGTTTTTT.

Points on this clonotype: A read error may be the cause here, since a much bigger clone is one base away. The V and J genes are TRBV5-4 and TRBJ1-1; D remains unclear. From germline, CDR1 is SGHNT and CDR2 YYREEE (reference sequence). Trimming took 4 bases from V and 3 from J, leaving 10 bases between them. This CDR3 is built from 13 residues. The CDR3 region is CASSQPGDTEAFF. The DNA for the CDR3 is TGTGCCAGCAGCCAACCTGGGGACACTGAAGCTTTCTTT.

There are a few counts of this clonotype. The J gene is TRBJ2-5, the V gene TRBV29-1; TRBD2 agrees at 8 bases. The V gene end was trimmed by 7 bases and the J gene end by 1 base; junction bases not matched to a gene: 8. Germline assignment: CDR1 SQVTM and CDR2 ANQGSEA. The CDR3 runs to 14 residues. CDR3 region: CSEAGGGFQETQYF. CDR3 in DNA: TGCAGCGAAGCCGGCGGGGGGTTCCAAGAGACCCAGTACTTC.

This clonotype was seen repeatedly, ten times or more. This sequence joins TRBV7-2 and TRBJ2-7, with 8 nucleotides matching TRBD1. After removal of 1 base from V and 6 bases from J, the junction contained 11 bases not matched to a gene. The CDR3 length is 16 residues. Germline CDR1 is SGHTA and CDR2 is FQGNSA. The CDR3 reads CASSLGQGARSIEQYF. Written as DNA, the CDR3 is TGTGCCAGCAGCTTAGGTCAGGGGGCGCGTTCGATCGAGCAGTACTTC.

There are a few counts of this clonotype. The genes are TRBV5-1 and TRBJ1-2; no clear D. The V end lost 4 bases, the J end lost 4 bases, and 14 bases lay between the germline ends. The CDR3 is 14 amino acids. From germline, CDR1 is SGHRS and CDR2 YFSETQ. CDR3 DNA sequence: TGCGCCAGCAGCGTGACAAGTCGGTCCTATGGCTACACCTTC. Translated: CASSVTSRSYGYTF.

This clonotype was counted many times. The chain combines TRBV19 with TRBJ2-2, with 8 bases aligning to TRBD1. V lost 3 bases, J lost 6 bases, and 3 bases stayed unmatched. The CDR3 covers 14 residues. CDR1 and CDR2 from the germline V gene are LNHDA and SQIVND (reference sequence). CDR3 nucleotide sequence: TGTGCCAGTAGTATCGACAGGGGTCCCGGGGAGCTGTTTTTT. It yields the protein CASSIDRGPGELFF.

V and J are TRBV29-1 and TRBJ1-5; possible D gene TRBD1, 6 bases. Trimming stripped 5 bases from V and 7 bases from J, with 15 bases between. Looked up from germline, CDR1 is SQVTM and CDR2 is ANQGSEA. The CDR3 contains 13 residues. In DNA, the CDR3 is TGCAGCGTTCCCGGGGGGGCAGGCCAGCCCCAGCATTTT. It is translated as CSVPGGAGQPQHF.

The V call is TRBV20-1, the J call TRBJ1-6, with 8 bases identical to TRBD1. J was trimmed by 4 bases and V by 0 bases; bases with no gene match: 11. This CDR3 spans 18 amino acids. Per the germline V gene, CDR1 is DFQATT and CDR2 is SNEGSKA (reference sequence). CDR3 loop: CSARDLRTGTEYNSPLHF. In DNA, the CDR3 is TGCAGTGCTAGAGATCTCCGGACAGGGACGGAGTATAATTCACCCCTCCACTTT.

This clonotype appeared many times. The chain is built from TRBV2 and TRBJ1-3, with a possible D match to TRBD1 (6 bases). The CDR3 spans 15 residues. Germline CDR1 is SNHLY and CDR2 is FYNNEI. Trimming took 3 bases from V and 2 from J, leaving 11 bases between them. The CDR3 coding sequence is TGTGCCAGCAGTGAGGAGACAGGAACTGGAAACACCATATATTTT. It specifies CASSEETGTGNTIYF.

J is TRBJ1-4 and V is TRBV6-1; the D is unclear. CDR1 is MNHNS and CDR2 is SASEGT in the germline V gene. Trimming left V 5 bases short and J 8 bases short, with 12 bases between. The CDR3 length is 13 residues. CDR3 DNA sequence: TGTGCCAGCAGTTACGTCCCTACCGAAAAACTGTTTTTT. Translated, it gives CASSYVPTEKLFF.

This clonotype was detected many times. The chain carries TRBV27 and TRBJ2-7; the D call may be TRBD1 or TRBD2 (5 bases each). Trimming pared 2 bases from V and 3 bases from J, leaving 17 bases between. Germline values: CDR1 MNHEY, CDR2 SMNVEV (reference sequence). CDR3 length equals 16 residues. DNA of the CDR3: TGTGCCAGCAGTTTAGTGGGGACCTCAGGGCTCTACGAGCAGTACTTC. It codes for CASSLVGTSGLYEQYF.

The chain combines TRBV2 with TRBJ1-5; D is perhaps TRBD1 (5 bases). The CDR3 contains 14 residues. V lost 7 bases and J lost 2, with 12 bases in between. Per the germline V gene, CDR1 is SNHLY and CDR2 is FYNNEI. The DNA of the CDR3 is TGTGCCAGCACGAGGGGCTTGGGCAATCAGCCCCAGCATTTT. Residues: CASTRGLGNQPQHF.

This clonotype occurred a few times. CDR3 region: CASSYHTGSGQGYYEQYF. The CDR3 nucleotides read TGTGCCAGCAGTTACCACACAGGATCGGGACAGGGCTACTACGAGCAGTACTTC. The genes are TRBV6-2 or TRBV6-3 and TRBJ2-7; 9 nucleotides agree with TRBD1. This CDR3 is 18 amino acids long. Germline CDR1 and CDR2: MNHEY and SVGEGT. After removal of 2 bases from V and 3 bases from J, the junction contained 14 bases not matched to a gene.

This chain joins TRBV20-1 and TRBJ2-2, with 11 bases that match TRBD1. CDR1 and CDR2 from the germline V gene are DFQATT and SNEGSKA (reference sequence). V lost 0 bases, J lost 4 bases, and 4 bases stayed unmatched. CDR3 size: 16 residues. In nucleotides, the CDR3 is TGCAGTGCTAGAGAGGCGGGACAGGGGGGCACCGGGGAGCTGTTTTTT. It codes for CSAREAGQGGTGELFF.

This clonotype was recorded many times. J is TRBJ2-3 and V is TRBV28, with 10 bases that match TRBD2. After removal of 7 bases from V and 1 base from J, the junction contained 5 bases not matched to a gene. In germline, CDR1 is MDHEN, CDR2 SYDVKM. The length of the CDR3 is 15 residues. The DNA for the CDR3 is TGTGCCAGCACAGAGCGGGGGGGACGCACAGATACGCAGTATTTT. Translation gives CASTERGGRTDTQYF.

This clonotype was counted a few times. The genes are TRBV6-2 or TRBV6-3 and TRBJ1-1; D gene uncertain. Germline CDR1 is MNHEY and CDR2 is SVGEGT. This CDR3 spans 13 amino acids. V lost 5 bases, J lost 2 bases, and 9 bases lay in between. Here the CDR3 reads CASSGLGNTEAFF. Written as DNA, the CDR3 is TGTGCCAGCAGTGGCCTCGGAAACACTGAAGCTTTCTTT.

This clonotype was detected a few times. CDR3 region: CASGRGGSTDTQYF. DNA of the CDR3: TGTGCCAGCGGTCGTGGGGGAAGCACAGATACGCAGTATTTT. The V and J genes are TRBV6-5 and TRBJ2-3; D tentatively fits TRBD1 or TRBD2 (5 bases each). Between the trimmed V and J ends, which lost 8 bases and 0 bases, there was a span of 12 bases. Germline V gives CDR1 MNHEY, CDR2 SVGAGI. This CDR3 contains 14 residues.

In its sample, this clonotype was seen many times. The gene calls are TRBV7-2 and TRBJ2-1; 13 bases fit TRBD2. This CDR3 is 15 amino acids long. CDR1 and CDR2 from the germline V gene are SGHTA and FQGNSA. V lost 3 bases and J lost 5; bases outside the gene matches: 1. The DNA of the CDR3 is TGTGCCAGCAGCTTGGGACTAGCGGGAAACAATGAGCAGTTCTTC. Residues: CASSLGLAGNNEQFF.

The chain couples TRBV7-2 to TRBJ1-4; 9 bases match TRBD1. Germline V gene data show CDR1 as SGHTA and CDR2 as FQGNSA. The length of the CDR3 is 14 residues. Trimming at V came to 5 bases and at J to 7 bases, leaving 5 bases not matched to a gene. The DNA of the CDR3 is TGTGCCAGCAGCGCTACAGGGGGCACTGAAAAACTGTTTTTT. Translation: CASSATGGTEKLFF. The entire variable domain, with the rest obtained from reference TRBV7-2 and TRBJ1-4, is as follows: GAGVSQSPSNKVTEKGKDVELRCDPISGHTALYWYRQSLGQGLEFLIYFQGNSAPDKSGLPSDRFSAERTGGSVSTLTIQRTQQEDSAVYLCASSATGGTEKLFFGSGTQLSVL.

This chain links TRBV6-6 with TRBJ2-7; 8 positions agree with TRBD2. This CDR3 has 16 amino acids. Germline V CDR1 and CDR2: MNHNY, SVGAGI (reference sequence). Trimming at V came to 0 bases and at J to 3 bases, leaving 7 bases not matched to a gene. The CDR3 DNA reads TGTGCCAGCAGTTACTCGAGCTTTAGCGGGGTCTACGAGCAGTACTTC. It translates to CASSYSSFSGVYEQYF.

This clonotype was seen a handful of times. V and J are TRBV25-1 and TRBJ2-5; perhaps TRBD2 as D (6 bases). CDR1 is MGHDK and CDR2 is SYGVNS in the germline V gene. This CDR3 has 13 amino acids. Trimming removed 9 bases at V and 3 bases at J, with 14 bases between. CDR3 loop: CASQGGVEETQYF. The CDR3 DNA reads TGTGCCAGTCAAGGCGGGGTTGAAGAGACCCAGTACTTC.

At least ten counts were recorded for this clonotype. The chain carries TRBV29-1 and TRBJ2-3; D call uncertain. The length of the CDR3 is 14 residues. CDR1 is SQVTM and CDR2 is ANQGSEA in the germline V gene. With 6 bases removed from V and 0 bases from J, the gap between germline ends came to 13 bases. CDR3 sequence reads: CSVTGRTSTDTQYF. The CDR3 DNA sequence: TGCAGCGTCACTGGACGAACTAGCACAGATACGCAGTATTTT.

This clonotype was detected many times. The chain is built from TRBV7-2 and TRBJ2-5, with D tentatively TRBD2 (6 bases). The CDR3 is made up of 16 amino acids. Germline CDR1 and CDR2: SGHTA and FQGNSA. The germline V and J ends were trimmed by 1 base and 5 bases, with 17 bases remaining between them. CDR3 in amino acids: CASSLGGGGVGETQYF. The DNA of the CDR3 is TGTGCCAGCAGCTTAGGGGGAGGCGGGGTGGGGGAGACCCAGTACTTC.